The 7 T cell receptor beta chains below were found in one sample sequenced in a study of long-term antiretroviral therapy in people with HIV. Researchers report immunoSEQ v3.0 was run at survey level. Profiled with immunoSEQ multiplex PCR; TCRdb holds only in-frame clones, not every one. In the table there are 15,000 or so clones, about four fifths of which are singletons. The sample was unsorted PBMCs, taken approximately 3.4 years after starting antiretroviral therapy. The origin of the receptors is a woman aged 40 to 49 with HIV.

The V call is TRBV10-1, the J call TRBJ1-2; 9 bases map to TRBD1. The CDR3 is made up of 13 amino acids. The germline V gene has CDR1 WNHNN and CDR2 SYGVQD (reference sequence). J lost 8 bases, V lost 8 bases, and 9 bases had no gene match. This CDR3 is CASSQTGGRGYTF. In DNA, the CDR3 is TGCGCCAGCTCCCAGACAGGGGGAAGAGGCTACACCTTC.

This clone showed up just once. The rearrangement links TRBV9 to TRBJ1-6, with 8 bases identical to TRBD1. The CDR3 extends over 16 amino acids. CDR1 and CDR2 from the germline V gene are SGDLS and YYNGEE. J gave up 8 bases and V 0 bases, and 7 bases lay outside the gene matches. As DNA, the CDR3 is TGTGCCAGCAGCGTAGGGTTACAGGGGGTACATTCACCCCTCCACTTT. This gives the protein CASSVGLQGVHSPLHF.

This chain joins TRBV6-1 and TRBJ1-5; D uncertain. The V gene lost 4 bases and the J gene lost 0 bases, with 10 bases spanning the gap. Germline V lookup: CDR1 MNHNS, CDR2 SASEGT. The CDR3 sequence is 15 residues long. CDR3 coding DNA: TGTGCCAGCAGTGTTTGGCAGGATAGCAATCAGCCCCAGCATTTT. This codes for CASSVWQDSNQPQHF.

The rearrangement joins TRBV5-5 to TRBJ1-2, with D unclear. The ends were cut back, 0 bases at V and 8 bases at J, with 14 bases in the middle. This CDR3 spans 14 amino acids. In germline, CDR1 is SGHKS, CDR2 YYEKEE (reference sequence). The CDR3 region is CASSLEAGGFGYTF. CDR3 DNA: TGTGCCAGCAGCTTGGAGGCAGGAGGGTTCGGCTACACCTTC.

The V gene is TRBV27, the J gene TRBJ2-2; 14 positions match TRBD2. This CDR3 spans 18 amino acids. The trim removed 4 bases at V and 2 bases at J, leaving 6 bases unmatched. Per germline, CDR1 MNHEY and CDR2 SMNVEV (reference sequence). The DNA of the CDR3 is TGTGCCAGCAGTTCCAGGACTAGCGGGGGGCTCAACACCGGGGAGCTGTTTTTT. This gives the protein CASSSRTSGGLNTGELFF.

The V gene is TRBV18, the J gene TRBJ2-3; D may be TRBD2 (7 bases). The CDR3 is 12 residues long. Trimming took 11 bases from V and 4 from J, leaving 13 bases between them. Germline assignment: CDR1 KGHSH and CDR2 LQKENI. The CDR3 DNA sequence: TGTGCCTCTGGGGAGGGGGCAGATACGCAGTATTTT. It translates to CASGEGADTQYF.

This clone was seen a few times. The chain combines TRBV6-5 with TRBJ2-2, with 9 nucleotides matching TRBD2. Trimming took 2 bases from V and 5 from J; bases not matched to a gene: 6. The CDR3 is made up of 16 amino acids. Germline V gives CDR1 MNHEY, CDR2 SVGAGI. The CDR3 region has the DNA TGTGCCAGCAGTTACAGCTGGAGCGGGGGGACCGGGGAGCTGTTTTTT. Translation gives CASSYSWSGGTGELFF.